The 30 T cell receptor beta chains reported below all come from one sample, sequenced in a study of metastatic and nonmetastatic thyroid tumors. From the PCR reads, TCRdb re-called clones with MiXCR. The profile covers 45,000 to 55,000 clones, with roughly a quarter appearing a single time and about 3.5% taken by the ten largest. Thyroid surgery was performed in patients who had received no treatment beforehand. The sequenced sample was blood. The receptors come from a male donor with papillary thyroid cancer or a benign thyroid nodule (not recorded which). Some clones in this sample may be carry-over from other donors' samples.

This clone was observed many times. The rearrangement joins TRBV2 to TRBJ1-4, with 7 bases aligning to TRBD1. The junction had 4 bases not matched to a gene; V was cut back by 5 bases and J by 7 bases. The V gene's germline CDR1 is SNHLY and CDR2 FYNNEI. The CDR3 extends over 13 amino acids. CDR3 DNA: TGTGCCAGCAGTCAAGGGACAGTTGAAAAACTGTTTTTT. Translated, it gives CASSQGTVEKLFF.

This clone was counted at least ten times. The chain is built from TRBV28 and TRBJ2-7, with 8 nucleotides matching TRBD2. The CDR3 is 18 residues long. The trim removed 2 bases at V and 3 bases at J, leaving 15 bases unmatched. CDR1 and CDR2 (germline): MDHEN, SYDVKM. The CDR3: CASSLGPTILAESYEQYF. As DNA, the CDR3 is TGTGCCAGCAGTTTAGGTCCCACAATACTAGCGGAGAGCTACGAGCAGTACTTC.

This clone has a count of ten or more. This chain uses TRBV19 with TRBJ2-2, with 7 bases lining up with TRBD1. The germline gives CDR1 LNHDA, CDR2 SQIVND (reference sequence). The CDR3 is made up of 15 amino acids. V trimming: 2 bases; J trimming: 2 bases; junction bases outside the gene matches: 2. DNA of the CDR3: TGTGCCAGTAGTATACCAGGGGGAAACACCGGGGAGCTGTTTTTT. Residues: CASSIPGGNTGELFF. Variable domain in full (rest from reference TRBV19 and TRBJ2-2): DGGITQSPKYLFRKEGQNVTLSCEQNLNHDAMYWYRQDPGQGLRLIYYSQIVNDFQKGDIAEGYSVSREKKESFPLTVTSAQKNPTAFYLCASSIPGGNTGELFFGEGSRLTVL.

In its sample, this clone was seen many times. This chain connects TRBV7-9 to TRBJ1-4; TRBD1 agrees at 7 bases. The CDR3 runs to 13 residues. Trimming took 8 bases from V and 3 from J; bases not matched to a gene: 3. Germline V gene data show CDR1 as SEHNR and CDR2 as FQNEAQ (reference sequence). CDR3 region: CASGRGSNEKLFF. Here the CDR3 DNA reads TGTGCCAGCGGCAGGGGGTCTAATGAAAAACTGTTTTTT.

This clone has at least ten counts. J is TRBJ1-5 and V is TRBV19; D is perhaps TRBD1 (6 bases). The germline CDR1 and CDR2 sequences are LNHDA and SQIVND (reference sequence). The V end was cut by 3 bases, the J end by 2 bases, with 14 bases between. The CDR3 is 16 amino acids. The chain's CDR3 is CASSIWGPSGNQPQHF. The CDR3 DNA reads TGTGCCAGTAGTATCTGGGGGCCTTCGGGCAATCAGCCCCAGCATTTT.

This clone was counted at least ten times. The chain combines TRBV6-2 or TRBV6-3 with TRBJ2-1, with 8 bases aligning to TRBD2. The CDR3 consists of 15 residues. CDR1 is MNHEY and CDR2 is SVGEGT in the germline V gene. Trimming took 5 bases from V and 7 from J; bases not matched to a gene: 10. The CDR3 region is CASSQAPGTRNEQFF. The CDR3 coding sequence is TGTGCCAGCAGTCAAGCTCCCGGGACTAGGAATGAGCAGTTCTTC.

This clone was seen many times. The chain joins TRBV12-3 or TRBV12-4 to TRBJ1-2, with D maybe TRBD1 (5 bases). The V end lost 5 bases, the J end lost 2 bases, and 15 bases lay between the germline ends. There are 15 residues in the CDR3. The CDR3 spells CASSQYGTGNYGYTF. The CDR3 bases are TGTGCCAGCAGTCAGTATGGGACTGGAAACTATGGCTACACCTTC.

V is TRBV6-1 and J is TRBJ1-5; the D gene is possibly TRBD1 (5 bases). V lost 6 bases, J lost 0 bases, and 12 bases lay in between. This CDR3 comprises 15 residues. CDR1 and CDR2 (germline): MNHNS, SASEGT. The CDR3 DNA reads as TGTGCCAGCAGGACCGGACACTATAGCAATCAGCCCCAGCATTTT. It yields the protein CASRTGHYSNQPQHF.

By sample share, this clone is medium-sized. CDR3 loop: CASSPALNYEQYF. The CDR3 DNA follows: TGTGCCAGCAGTCCAGCGTTAAACTACGAGCAGTACTTC. V and J are TRBV12-3 or TRBV12-4 and TRBJ2-7; D unresolved. Trimming pared 5 bases from V and 3 bases from J, leaving 11 bases between. This CDR3 spans 13 amino acids.

In its sample, this clone was seen a few times. J is TRBJ2-6 and V is TRBV6-1, with D perhaps being TRBD1 or TRBD2 (5 bases each). Trimming stripped 6 bases from V and 4 bases from J, with 10 bases between. Germline CDR1 and CDR2: MNHNS and SASEGT. CDR3 length: 14 amino acids. The CDR3 DNA reads as TGTGCCAGCAGGAGGGACCAGGGGGCCAACGTCCTGACTTTC. This gives the protein CASRRDQGANVLTF.

This clone appeared many times. This chain's CDR3 is CASSSTGGSYNSPLHF. CDR3 DNA sequence: TGTGCCAGCAGTTCGACAGGGGGCTCCTATAATTCACCCCTCCACTTT. The V gene is TRBV12-3 or TRBV12-4, the J gene TRBJ1-6, with 9 bases matching TRBD1. V was clipped by 4 bases and J by 0 bases; unmatched bases: 1. This CDR3 contains 16 residues.

This clone was recorded at least ten times. The chain links TRBV12-3 or TRBV12-4 to TRBJ2-1; 15 bases match TRBD2. The CDR3 is 18 amino acids. Losses at the gene ends were 6 bases for V and 0 bases for J; bases not matched to a gene: 6. The CDR3: CASRGLAGGPSSYNEQFF. Here the CDR3 DNA reads TGTGCCAGCAGGGGACTAGCGGGAGGCCCCAGCTCCTACAATGAGCAGTTCTTC.

The chain carries TRBV30 and TRBJ1-2; D uncertain. The ends were cut back, 7 bases at V and 4 bases at J, with 16 bases in the middle. Germline V CDR1 and CDR2: GTSNPN, SVGIG (reference sequence). The CDR3 extends over 13 amino acids. CDR3 in DNA: TGTGCCTTCCGGAGGGCGGGCGCCTATGGCTACACCTTC. It is translated as CAFRRAGAYGYTF.

V usage is TRBV6-1 and J usage is TRBJ2-7, with D perhaps matching TRBD1 or TRBD2 (5 bases each). The CDR3 is made up of 15 amino acids. The germline gives CDR1 MNHNS, CDR2 SASEGT. V was pared by 6 bases and J by 0 bases, with 15 bases between. The CDR3 loop reads CASRTPGPNSYEQYF. The CDR3 region has the DNA TGTGCCAGCAGGACACCGGGACCCAACTCCTACGAGCAGTACTTC.

The gene calls are TRBV11-2 and TRBJ1-2, with 10 bases fitting TRBD1. Germline lookup yields CDR1 SGHAT and CDR2 FQNNGV. The CDR3 is 19 amino acids. Losses at the gene ends were 5 bases for V and 4 bases for J; bases not matched to a gene: 19. In DNA, the CDR3 is TGTGCCAGCAGCCTCACCCCCCTGGGGCCGGGACAGGGGACCTATGGCTACACCTTC. Protein sequence: CASSLTPLGPGQGTYGYTF.

This clone has a handful of counts. Germline is not matched at one junction end, which may reflect a read error. The V gene is TRBV10-3, the J gene TRBJ1-2, with TRBD1 matching 10 bases. Looked up from germline, CDR1 is ENHRY and CDR2 is SYGVKD. The CDR3 runs 15 residues. CDR3 sequence (DNA): TGTGCCATCAGCGACAGGGGGCGAAGTAACTATTGCTACACCTTC. Translating it yields CAISDRGRSNYCYTF.

This clone showed up just once. The junction differs from germline at one of its ends, possibly a read error. The chain combines TRBV18 with TRBJ1-3; a possible D gene is TRBD1 (5 bases). Germline CDR1 is KGHSH and CDR2 is LQKENI. The length of the CDR3 is 16 residues. The CDR3 DNA follows: TGTGCCAGCTCACTAGTCACAGGACTCTCTGTAAACACCATATATTTT. It codes for CASSLVTGLSVNTIYF.

In its sample, this clone is medium-sized (0.01 to 0.1%). V and J are TRBV6-1 and TRBJ2-2; TRBD1 might be the D (5 bases). The V end lost 7 bases, the J end lost 4 bases, and 22 bases lay between the germline ends. This CDR3 spans 17 amino acids. Germline CDR1 reads MNHNS; CDR2 reads SASEGT. Here the CDR3 reads CASTKWGPPTGTGELFF. The CDR3 region has the DNA TGTGCCAGCACCAAATGGGGCCCACCCACCGGCACCGGGGAGCTGTTTTTT.

This clone came up a few times. The V gene is TRBV6-1, the J gene TRBJ1-2, with a tentative D call TRBD1 (6 bases). With 6 bases removed from V and 6 bases from J, the gap between germline ends came to 8 bases. The CDR3 spans 11 residues. Germline V CDR1 and CDR2: MNHNS, SASEGT. CDR3 nucleotides: TGTGCCAGCAGCCGGACAGATGGCTACACCTTC. Translation: CASSRTDGYTF.

This clone was detected only a few times. The rearrangement uses TRBV27 and TRBJ2-7; no definite D call. V was pared by 2 bases and J by 2 bases, with 10 bases between. The CDR3 is 14 amino acids. Germline V gene data show CDR1 as MNHEY and CDR2 as SMNVEV (reference sequence). CDR3 DNA: TGTGCCAGCAGTTTAGGCAGGCCTACCTACGAGCAGTACTTC. Translating it yields CASSLGRPTYEQYF.

As DNA, the CDR3 is TGTGCCAGCAGCCCAACCACAGGGGCCGCGCGCAATGAGCAGTTCTTC. The encoded protein is CASSPTTGAARNEQFF. The chain combines TRBV11-1 with TRBJ2-1; TRBD1 aligns across 7 bases. The CDR3 has 16 amino acids. J lost 6 bases, V lost 5 bases, and 13 bases had no gene match. Per germline, CDR1 SGHAT and CDR2 FQDESV (reference sequence).

Many counts were recorded for this clone. This sequence joins TRBV28 and TRBJ2-3; unclear D gene. V was pared by 5 bases and J by 4 bases, with 7 bases between. The CDR3 runs 12 residues. CDR1 MDHEN and CDR2 SYDVKM come from the germline V gene. CDR3 in amino acids: CASSAGSDTQYF. Written as DNA, the CDR3 is TGTGCCAGCAGTGCCGGGTCAGATACGCAGTATTTT. Variable domain in full (rest from reference TRBV28 and TRBJ2-3): DVKVTQSSRYLVKRTGEKVFLECVQDMDHENMFWYRQDPGLGLRLIYFSYDVKMKEKGDIPEGYSVSREKKERFSLILESASTNQTSMYLCASSAGSDTQYFGPGTRLTVL.

The V call is TRBV6-4, the J call TRBJ1-5; maybe TRBD1 (5 bases). The CDR3 is 20 amino acids. Germline CDR1 and CDR2: MRHNA and SNTAGT. Trimming shortened V by 6 bases and J by 1 base, and 28 bases separated the two germline ends. The CDR3: CASRTYPTVGGPLSNQPQHF. The CDR3 region has the DNA TGTGCCAGCAGGACTTACCCGACAGTCGGCGGGCCACTGAGCAATCAGCCCCAGCATTTT.

V is TRBV6-2 or TRBV6-3 and J is TRBJ1-1; D might be TRBD1 (5 bases). The CDR3 length is 14 residues. CDR1 MNHEY and CDR2 SVGEGT come from the germline V gene. V gave up 4 bases and J gave up 0 bases, with 9 bases separating them. CDR3 protein: CASSSFRVNTEAFF. The CDR3, as DNA: TGTGCCAGCAGTTCATTCAGGGTGAACACTGAAGCTTTCTTT.

At least ten counts were recorded for this clone. The V gene is TRBV28, the J gene TRBJ1-6; no reliable D call. V lost 5 bases, J lost 3 bases, and 14 bases lay in between. The CDR3 runs to 16 residues. Germline CDR1 MDHEN, CDR2 SYDVKM. CDR3 nucleotides: TGTGCCAGCAGTCCCACTATAGGCGGCTATAATTCACCCCTCCACTTT. Translation: CASSPTIGGYNSPLHF.

Ten or more counts support this clone. The junction departs from the called germline gene at one end, perhaps through a read error. The chain recombines TRBV2 with TRBJ2-1; 8 positions agree with TRBD2. From germline, CDR1 is SNHLY and CDR2 FYNNEI. The CDR3 contains 20 residues. Written as DNA, the CDR3 is TGTGCCAGCAGTAAAGCCGGGACTAGAAGACTTAGAGGGGCCTACAATGAGCAGTTCTTC. Protein: CASSKAGTRRLRGAYNEQFF.

This clone was observed many times. The CDR3 DNA reads as TGTGCCAGCAGTGGGACACCGAATGAAAAACTGTTTTTT. This sequence encodes CASSGTPNEKLFF. V and J are TRBV25-1 and TRBJ1-4; TRBD1 is a possible D gene (5 bases). CDR3 size: 13 residues. The germline CDR1 and CDR2 sequences are MGHDK and SYGVNS. V was pared by 4 bases and J by 5 bases, with 8 bases between.

There are many counts of this clone. The V call is TRBV12-3 or TRBV12-4, the J call TRBJ2-1; D unresolved. Deletions cut 6 bases from V and 5 bases from J, with 11 bases between. The CDR3 has 13 residues. This CDR3 is CASSSMVDNEQFF. Here the CDR3 DNA reads TGTGCCAGCAGCTCTATGGTGGACAATGAGCAGTTCTTC.

This clone was counted ten times or more. The chain combines TRBV6-1 with TRBJ2-5; 10 nucleotides align to TRBD1. Germline loops: CDR1 MNHNS, CDR2 SASEGT. Germline trimming cut 6 bases from V and 4 bases from J; bases unmatched to any gene: 11. The CDR3 runs to 16 residues. CDR3 DNA: TGTGCCAGCAGCCCCGGGACAGGGGTTCGGAGAGAGACCCAGTACTTC. Translation gives CASSPGTGVRRETQYF.

The chain links TRBV28 to TRBJ2-7, with D perhaps TRBD2 (5 bases). There are 11 residues in the CDR3. V was trimmed by 4 bases and J by 7 bases, leaving 8 bases between them. Germline CDR1 is MDHEN and CDR2 is SYDVKM. The CDR3 nucleotides are TGTGCCAGCAGTTCGTGGAGGGAGCAGTACTTC. This encodes CASSSWREQYF.